This T cell receptor beta chain derives from a study of blood T cell repertoires in COVID-19. Study background: PBMCs, B-cell-depleted T cells, or T cells were the source of the cDNA or gDNA that made up the material.

Germline lookup yields CDR1 MNHNY and CDR2 SVGAGI (reference sequence). The junction had 13 bases not matched to a gene; V was cut back by 6 bases and J by 8 bases. The CDR3 has 15 amino acids. Only one count was recorded for this clone. Here immunoSEQ multiplex PCR was the method, and the copy in TCRdb shows in-frame clones only, minus some. The data contain roughly 150,000 clones, around 88% of them seen just once; the ten biggest clones take up less than 6.5%. The V call is TRBV6-6, the J call TRBJ2-1, with TRBD2 matching 7 bases. Sequenced sample: peripheral blood. This TCR was recovered from a human donor in a cohort sampled during active COVID-19. CDR3 amino acids: CASRFLAGGDDEQFF. The CDR3 nucleotides read TGTGCCAGCAGATTTTTAGCGGGTGGGGATGATGAGCAGTTCTTC.